The clone carrying this TCR beta chain was counted at least ten times. TCRdb re-called the PCR reads through MiXCR. The table includes roughly 40,000 clones, approximately 19% detected once. This specimen belongs to a study of metastatic and nonmetastatic thyroid tumors. Study background: Malignant thyroid and benign thyroid patients provided blood and tumor or nodule tissue whose repertoires were compared.

Thyroid surgery had not been preceded by any treatment in any patient. V was pared by 3 bases and J by 6 bases, with 11 bases between. The germline V gene has CDR1 LNHDA and CDR2 SQIVND (reference sequence). This CDR3 has 14 residues. The J gene is TRBJ1-4, the V gene TRBV19; D uncertain. Sequencing was done on a sample of tumor tissue. This receptor was identified in a female donor with papillary thyroid cancer or a benign thyroid nodule (not recorded which). Some clones in this sample may be carry-over from other donors' samples. The chain's CDR3 is CASSISHTDEKLFF. CDR3 bases: TGTGCCAGTAGTATCTCCCACACCGATGAAAAACTGTTTTTT. The variable domain in full, with the rest retrieved from reference TRBV19 and TRBJ1-4, is DGGITQSPKYLFRKEGQNVTLSCEQNLNHDAMYWYRQDPGQGLRLIYYSQIVNDFQKGDIAEGYSVSREKKESFPLTVTSAQKNPTAFYLCASSISHTDEKLFFGSGTQLSVL.